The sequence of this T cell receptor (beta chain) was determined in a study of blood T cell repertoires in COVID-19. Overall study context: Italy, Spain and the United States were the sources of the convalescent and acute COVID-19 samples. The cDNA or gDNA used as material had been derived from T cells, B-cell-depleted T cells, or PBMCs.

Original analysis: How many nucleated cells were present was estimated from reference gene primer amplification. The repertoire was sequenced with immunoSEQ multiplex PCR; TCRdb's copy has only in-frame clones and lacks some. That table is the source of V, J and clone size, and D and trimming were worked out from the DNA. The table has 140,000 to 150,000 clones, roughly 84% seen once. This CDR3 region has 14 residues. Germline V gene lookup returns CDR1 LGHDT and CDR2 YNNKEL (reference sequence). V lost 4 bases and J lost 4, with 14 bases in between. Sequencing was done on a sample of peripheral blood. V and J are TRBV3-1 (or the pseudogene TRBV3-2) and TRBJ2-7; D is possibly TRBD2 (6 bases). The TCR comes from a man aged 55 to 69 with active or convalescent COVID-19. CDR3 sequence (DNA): TGTGCCAGCAGCCCCGGGACTGGGGTATACGAGCAGTACTTC. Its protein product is CASSPGTGVYEQYF.